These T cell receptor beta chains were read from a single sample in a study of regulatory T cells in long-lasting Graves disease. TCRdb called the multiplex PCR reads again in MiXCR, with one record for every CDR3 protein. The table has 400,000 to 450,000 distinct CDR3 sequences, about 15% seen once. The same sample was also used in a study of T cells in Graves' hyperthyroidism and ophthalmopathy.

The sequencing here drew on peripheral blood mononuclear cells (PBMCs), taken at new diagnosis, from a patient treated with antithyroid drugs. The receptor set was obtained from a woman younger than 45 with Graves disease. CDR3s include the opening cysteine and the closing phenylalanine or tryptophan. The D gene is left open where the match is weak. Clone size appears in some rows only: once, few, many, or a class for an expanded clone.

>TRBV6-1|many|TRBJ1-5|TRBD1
CASTRTGSNQPQHF
TGTGCCTCAACGAGGACAGGGAGCAATCAGCCCCAGCATTTT
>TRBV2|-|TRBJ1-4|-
CASSGQISTLFF
TGTGCCAGCAGTGGACAAATCAGTACCCTGTTTTTT
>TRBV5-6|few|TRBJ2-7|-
CASTERGAEQYF
TGTGCCAGCACGGAACGTGGGGCGGAGCAGTACTTC
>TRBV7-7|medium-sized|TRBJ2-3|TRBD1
CASSPQFPGQGKDTQYF
TGTGCTAGCAGTCCTCAATTTCCGGGACAGGGGAAAGATACGCAGTATTTT
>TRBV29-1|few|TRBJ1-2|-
CSVVGAATDRRKIYGYTF
TGCAGCGTTGTAGGTGCCGCGACTGACAGGCGTAAGATCTATGGCTACACCTTC
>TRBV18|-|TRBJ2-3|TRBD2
CASSPGREIADTQYF
TGTGCCAGCTCACCAGGGCGGGAGATTGCAGATACGCAGTATTTT
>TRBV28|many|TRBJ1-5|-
CASSFRTPADQPQHF
TGTGCCAGCAGTTTTAGGACCCCGGCGGATCAGCCCCAGCATTTT
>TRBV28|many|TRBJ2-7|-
CASSLTGRRYEQYF
TGTGCCAGCAGTTTGACCGGACGGAGGTACGAGCAGTACTTC
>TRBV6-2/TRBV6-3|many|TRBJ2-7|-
CASSYSRLLTNHEQYF
TGTGCCAGCAGTTACTCGAGACTACTCACGAACCACGAGCAGTACTTC
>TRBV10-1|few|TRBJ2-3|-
CASSERLGGLFTQYF
TGCGCCAGCAGTGAAAGGTTGGGCGGACTATTTACGCAGTATTTT
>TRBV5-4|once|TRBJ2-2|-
CASSRELSTTGELFF
TGTGCCAGCAGCCGTGAATTATCGACGACCGGGGAGCTGTTTTTT
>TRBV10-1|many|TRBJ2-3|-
CASSESTWTSTDTQYF
TGCGCCAGCAGTGAATCGACGTGGACTAGCACAGATACGCAGTATTTT
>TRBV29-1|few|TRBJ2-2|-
CSGRGGDTGELFF
TGCAGCGGGAGAGGGGGGGACACCGGGGAGCTGTTTTTT
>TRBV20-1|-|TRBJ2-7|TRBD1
CSAKDRVGNYEQYF
TGCAGTGCCAAGGACAGGGTGGGTAACTACGAGCAGTACTTC
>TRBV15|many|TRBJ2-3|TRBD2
CATSRVGQREITDTQYF
TGTGCCACCAGCAGAGTCGGACAGCGGGAGATCACAGATACGCAGTATTTT
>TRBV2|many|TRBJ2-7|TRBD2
CASRPNTGGYYEQYF
TGTGCCAGCAGACCCAACACGGGAGGGTACTACGAGCAGTACTTC
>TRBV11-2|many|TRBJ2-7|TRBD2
CASSRGSGRSREQYF
TGTGCCAGCAGCCGAGGGAGCGGGAGGTCTCGCGAGCAGTACTTC
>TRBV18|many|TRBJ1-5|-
CASSPGEFSNQPQHF
TGTGCCAGCTCACCAGGTGAATTTAGCAATCAGCCCCAGCATTTT
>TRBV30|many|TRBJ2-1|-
CAWSPGTASYNEQFF
TGTGCCTGGAGCCCTGGGACTGCCTCCTACAATGAGCAGTTCTTC
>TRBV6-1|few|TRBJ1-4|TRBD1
CASRDHRGGEKLFF
TGTGCCAGCAGGGACCACAGGGGGGGTGAAAAACTGTTTTTT
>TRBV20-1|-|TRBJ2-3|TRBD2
CSVEAEVAGGPGTQYF
TGCAGTGTTGAGGCCGAGGTAGCGGGAGGGCCAGGTACGCAGTATTTT
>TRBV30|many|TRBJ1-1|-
CAWSVAGQRMNTEAFF
TGTGCCTGGAGTGTAGCCGGACAGCGAATGAACACTGAAGCTTTCTTT
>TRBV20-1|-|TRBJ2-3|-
CSARDLGTSTDTQYF
TGCAGTGCTAGAGATTTAGGGACTAGCACAGATACGCAGTATTTT
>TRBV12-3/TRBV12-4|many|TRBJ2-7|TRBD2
CASSFSGSGYEQYF
TGTGCCAGCAGCTTTAGCGGGAGTGGGTACGAGCAGTACTTC
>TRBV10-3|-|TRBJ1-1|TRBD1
CAISEPLTGRNTEAFF
TGTGCCATCAGTGAACCCCTGACAGGGAGGAACACTGAAGCTTTCTTT
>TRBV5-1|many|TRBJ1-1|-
CASKTGSVNTEAFF
TGCGCCAGCAAAACGGGGTCGGTGAACACTGAAGCTTTCTTT
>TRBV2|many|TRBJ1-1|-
CASSGSGGRNTEAFF
TGTGCCAGCAGTGGGAGTGGCGGACGGAACACTGAAGCTTTCTTT
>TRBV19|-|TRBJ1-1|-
CASSIALSGYTEAFF
TGTGCCAGTAGTATAGCTTTATCGGGGTACACTGAAGCTTTCTTT
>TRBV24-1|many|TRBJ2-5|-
CATSALTKGAQETQYF
TGTGCCACCAGTGCCCTCACCAAAGGGGCACAAGAGACCCAGTACTTC
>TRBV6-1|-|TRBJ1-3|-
CATNTDRLSSGNTIYF
TGTGCCACCAATACTGACAGGCTTTCCTCTGGAAACACCATATATTTT
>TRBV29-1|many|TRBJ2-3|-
CSVGFRHTSTDTQYF
TGCAGCGTGGGCTTTCGACACACTAGCACAGATACGCAGTATTTT
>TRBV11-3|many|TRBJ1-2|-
CASSPGPLANYGYTF
TGTGCCAGCAGCCCCGGGCCACTAGCTAACTATGGCTACACCTTC
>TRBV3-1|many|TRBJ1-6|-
CASSPLMIIGSPLHF
TGTGCCAGCAGCCCCCTCATGATTATTGGTTCACCCCTCCACTTT
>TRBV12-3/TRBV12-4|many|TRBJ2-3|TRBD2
CASSSKPGLAGAHTDTQYF
TGTGCCAGCAGTTCCAAACCGGGACTAGCGGGAGCCCACACAGATACGCAGTATTTT
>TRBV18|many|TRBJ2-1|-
CASSPRSDEQFF
TGTGCCAGCTCGCCACGTAGCGATGAGCAGTTCTTC
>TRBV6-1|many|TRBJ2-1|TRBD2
CASSTLVSGRVGEQFF
TGTGCCAGCAGCACACTCGTTAGCGGGAGAGTAGGTGAGCAGTTCTTC
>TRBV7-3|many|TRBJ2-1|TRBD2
CASSILWREPLNEQFF
TGTGCCAGTAGTATATTGTGGCGGGAGCCCCTCAATGAGCAGTTCTTC
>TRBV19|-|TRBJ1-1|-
CASSIDTSRTEAFF
TGTGCCAGTAGTATAGACACGTCTAGGACTGAAGCTTTCTTT
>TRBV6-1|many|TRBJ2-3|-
CASQSSPDTQYF
TGTGCCAGCCAGTCATCCCCAGATACGCAGTATTTT
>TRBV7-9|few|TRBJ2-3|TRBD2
CASSPMTSGPDTQYF
TGTGCCAGCAGCCCGATGACTAGCGGGCCAGATACGCAGTATTTT
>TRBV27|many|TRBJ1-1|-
CASSLEGAGGDTEAFF
TGTGCCAGCAGTTTAGAAGGGGCCGGAGGGGACACTGAAGCTTTCTTT
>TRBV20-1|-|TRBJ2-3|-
CSASEAGTDTQYF
TGCAGTGCTAGCGAGGCGGGCACAGATACGCAGTATTTT
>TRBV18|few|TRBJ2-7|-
CASSPPQDSYEQYF
TGTGCCAGCTCACCACCCCAAGACTCATACGAGCAGTACTTC
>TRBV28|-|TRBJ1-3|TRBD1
CASSLLRLSDRALGNTIYF
TGTGCCAGCAGTTTACTACGTCTTTCGGACAGGGCCCTTGGAAACACCATATATTTT
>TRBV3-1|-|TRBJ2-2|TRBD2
CASQLTSGSWTTGELFF
TGTGCCAGCCAATTGACTAGCGGGAGTTGGACCACCGGGGAGCTGTTTTTT
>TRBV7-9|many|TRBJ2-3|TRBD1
CASSHWTGPDTQYF
TGTGCCAGCAGCCACTGGACAGGGCCAGATACGCAGTATTTT
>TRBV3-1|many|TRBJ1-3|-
CASSGSSGNTIYF
TGTGCCAGCAGTGGTTCTTCGGGAAACACCATATATTTT
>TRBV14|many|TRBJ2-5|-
CASSQDWDRETQYF
TGTGCCAGCAGCCAAGATTGGGACCGCGAGACCCAGTACTTC
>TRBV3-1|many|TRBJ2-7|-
CASSPTLGHPYEQYF
TGTGCCAGCAGCCCAACGCTAGGACATCCTTACGAGCAGTACTTC
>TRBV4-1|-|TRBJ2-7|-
CASSPLLNRAVSYEQYF
TGCGCCAGCAGCCCCCTATTGAACAGGGCTGTCTCCTACGAGCAGTACTTC
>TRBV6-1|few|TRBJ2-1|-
CASRPARWSYNEQFF
TGTGCCAGCAGACCAGCGAGGTGGTCCTACAATGAGCAGTTCTTC
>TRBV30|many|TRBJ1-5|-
CAWKGRLNQPQHF
TGTGCCTGGAAGGGCCGACTCAATCAGCCCCAGCATTTT
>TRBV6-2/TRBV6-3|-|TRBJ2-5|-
CASSEFSKRQETQYF
TGTGCCAGCAGTGAATTCTCGAAGCGGCAAGAGACCCAGTACTTC
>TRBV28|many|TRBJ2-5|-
CASRQEGGQETQYF
TGTGCCAGCAGGCAGGAGGGGGGCCAAGAGACCCAGTACTTC